This note documents a single T cell receptor beta chain sequence. Its antigen is not yet known. Base qualities are not provided; no much larger clone lies one nucleotide away. The sample is drawn from a study of patients and donors after allogeneic stem cell transplantation (TCRdb year 2020). The CDR3 sequence holds 17 residues, the cysteine and phenylalanine included. Only the CDR3 part of the read is kept: 51 bases, read in frame from the first base. V and J lose 3 bases and 0 bases, and a span of 14 bases separates them. Libraries were built with RT-PCR. Sequencer: NextSeq 550. TCRdb redid the processing of the public reads, applying fastp at Q25 and MiXCR, and retained in-frame beta chains. CDR3 protein sequences are deduplicated, and each keeps its most common genes and DNA. In all, the sample holds 150,000 to 250,000 distinct CDR3 sequences, and less than 45% of those were seen once. Jointly, the top ten make up about 35% of the sample.

This clonotype was sampled from a human donor who was either an allogeneic HSCT recipient or a stem cell or donor lymphocyte infusion donor (not recorded which). It is not recorded whose cells these are; they may come from a transplant donor. The chain links TRBV12-3 or TRBV12-4 with TRBJ2-2; no confident D gene assignment can be made. Sample: blood, either unsorted or a sorted T cell fraction (not recorded which). CDR3 protein: CASSLFSPLANTGELFF. Read as DNA, the sequence is TGTGCCAGCAGTTTGTTCAGCCCCTTGGCGAACACCGGGGAGCTGTTTTTT.